The 22 T cell receptor beta chains presented below share a single source sample, sequenced in a study of blood T cell repertoires in COVID-19. Measured with immunoSEQ multiplex PCR; TCRdb has only the in-frame clones, and not every one. The sample has 300,000 to 400,000 clones; around nine tenths are singletons. Sequencing input: peripheral blood. The source is a human donor in a cohort sampled during active COVID-19.

A few counts support this clone. The J gene is TRBJ1-6, the V gene TRBV7-9; 7 bases agree with TRBD1. Germline V lookup: CDR1 SEHNR, CDR2 FQNEAQ (reference sequence). J lost 9 bases, V lost 5 bases, and 7 bases had no gene match. The CDR3 sequence is 14 residues long. CDR3 sequence: CASSARQGSSPLHF. The DNA for the CDR3 is TGTGCCAGCAGCGCACGACAGGGAAGTTCACCCCTCCACTTT.

V is TRBV4-1 and J is TRBJ2-7, with 9 nucleotides matching TRBD1. Germline V gene sequence: CDR1 MGHRA, CDR2 YSYEKL. V trimming: 3 bases; J trimming: 4 bases; junction bases outside the gene matches: 4. CDR3 length: 14 amino acids. Here the CDR3 DNA reads TGCGCCAGCAGCCAGGGGGACAGGGCGTACGAGCAGTACTTC. Translation gives CASSQGDRAYEQYF.

The chain is built from TRBV15 and TRBJ1-1; 11 bases match TRBD1. CDR1 and CDR2 (germline): LNHNV, YYDKDF (reference sequence). CDR3 length: 15 amino acids. Trimming took 1 base from V and 5 from J; bases not matched to a gene: 3. The CDR3 spells CATSRGRDRGTEAFF. The CDR3, as DNA: TGTGCCACCAGCAGAGGAAGGGACAGGGGGACTGAAGCTTTCTTT.

This chain links TRBV7-2 with TRBJ2-3; 8 positions agree with TRBD2. J was trimmed by 6 bases and V by 5 bases; bases with no gene match: 13. Per germline, CDR1 SGHTA and CDR2 FQGNSA. This CDR3 has 16 amino acids. The CDR3 nucleotides read TGTGCCAGCAGCAGTAGAGCCGGGGGGGGCGGGGATACGCAGTATTTT. It encodes CASSSRAGGGGDTQYF.

The V gene is TRBV28, the J gene TRBJ1-1, with 8 bases lining up with TRBD1. This CDR3 region has 15 residues. V was pared by 6 bases and J by 3 bases, with 9 bases of the junction left unmatched. Germline V gene data show CDR1 as MDHEN and CDR2 as SYDVKM. CDR3 in DNA: TGTGCCAGCAGGACCCACTCGGACAGGGACACTGAAGCTTTCTTT. Protein sequence: CASRTHSDRDTEAFF.

The chain combines TRBV7-3 with TRBJ2-7; TRBD2 aligns across 8 bases. Germline CDR1 reads SGHTA; CDR2 reads FQGTGA. V shed 5 bases and J 2 bases; nucleotides not matched to a gene: 11. This CDR3 spans 16 amino acids. The CDR3 region has the DNA TGTGCCAGCAGCCCAGAGGGGGGTAGCGGGGCCTACGAGCAGTACTTC. This translates into CASSPEGGSGAYEQYF.

The chain couples TRBV5-6 to TRBJ2-1; tentatively, D is TRBD2 (6 bases). This CDR3 has 15 amino acids. From germline, CDR1 is SGHDT and CDR2 YYEEEE. Trimming removed 1 base from V and 2 bases from J, with 10 bases in between. CDR3 coding DNA: TGTGCCAGCAGCTTGTATAGCGGACCCTACAATGAGCAGTTCTTC. Translated: CASSLYSGPYNEQFF.

The V and J genes are TRBV6-4 and TRBJ2-2; 8 nucleotides align to TRBD2. CDR1 and CDR2 (germline): MRHNA, SNTAGT. The CDR3 extends over 17 amino acids. The trim removed 4 bases at V and 2 bases at J, leaving 9 bases unmatched. The CDR3 loop reads CASSALPSGGNTGELFF. As DNA, the CDR3 is TGTGCCAGCAGTGCCCTCCCCAGCGGGGGAAACACCGGGGAGCTGTTTTTT.

The rearrangement links TRBV3-1 (or the pseudogene TRBV3-2) to TRBJ2-1, with 14 bases aligning to TRBD2. Losses at the gene ends were 3 bases for V and 6 bases for J; bases not matched to a gene: 7. This CDR3 comprises 17 residues. Germline V gene data show CDR1 as LGHDT and CDR2 as YNNKEL (reference sequence). CDR3 nucleotides: TGTGCCAGCAGCCACGTGACTAGCGGGAGGGCTCGCAATGAGCAGTTCTTC. Its translation: CASSHVTSGRARNEQFF.

V gene TRBV4-1 combines with J gene TRBJ2-2; TRBD2 matches at 9 bases. V lost 4 bases to trimming and J lost 4 bases; unmatched junction nucleotides: 7. The CDR3 sequence is 16 residues long. Per the germline V gene, CDR1 is MGHRA and CDR2 is YSYEKL. CDR3 nucleotides: TGCGCCAGCAGCCCGTTTGGCGGGAGGGCCACCGGGGAGCTGTTTTTT. Its protein is CASSPFGGRATGELFF.

The rearrangement joins TRBV14 to TRBJ2-4; D is undetermined. Looked up from germline, CDR1 is SGHDN and CDR2 is FVKESK. Deletions cut 3 bases from V and 0 bases from J, with 12 bases between. This CDR3 is built from 16 residues. CDR3 coding DNA: TGTGCCAGCAGCCAGCGAGGATTGCTAGCCAAAAACATTCAGTACTTC. Translating it yields CASSQRGLLAKNIQYF.

This chain links TRBV6-2 or TRBV6-3 with TRBJ2-4, with D possibly being TRBD1 (5 bases). CDR1 is MNHEY and CDR2 is SVGEGT in the germline V gene. The ends were cut back, 4 bases at V and 3 bases at J, with 13 bases in the middle. The CDR3 covers 15 residues. Written as DNA, the CDR3 is TGTGCCAGCAGTTTAAAAGGGGTCGGCAAAAACATTCAGTACTTC. This codes for CASSLKGVGKNIQYF.

The rearrangement links TRBV5-4 to TRBJ2-7, with 9 bases fitting TRBD1. J gave up 6 bases and V 0 bases, and 1 base lay outside the gene matches. Germline V gene data show CDR1 as SGHNT and CDR2 as YYREEE (reference sequence). The CDR3 has 13 residues. For the CDR3, the DNA is TGTGCCAGCAGCTTGGACAGGGGGCGCGAGCAGTACTTC. Translation gives CASSLDRGREQYF. The full variable domain, rest sourced from reference TRBV5-4 and TRBJ2-7, is ETGVTQSPTHLIKTRGQQVTLRCSSQSGHNTVSWYQQALGQGPQFIFQYYREEENGRGNFPPRFSGLQFPNYSSELNVNALELDDSALYLCASSLDRGREQYFGPGTRLTVT.

The chain carries TRBV9 and TRBJ2-1; tentatively, D is TRBD2 (5 bases). V dropped 4 bases and J dropped 9 bases, with 17 bases sitting between them. There are 14 residues in the CDR3. Germline V gene lookup returns CDR1 SGDLS and CDR2 YYNGEE. The CDR3 region is CASSSSFLAGEQFF. The CDR3 region has the DNA TGTGCCAGCAGCTCAAGCTTTCTAGCCGGTGAGCAGTTCTTC.

V and J are TRBV19 and TRBJ1-5; maybe TRBD1 (6 bases). Germline CDR1 and CDR2: LNHDA and SQIVND (reference sequence). The CDR3 spans 18 residues. Trimming removed 2 bases from V and 1 base from J, with 18 bases in between. The CDR3 DNA reads as TGTGCCAGTAGTATACCCAGGGGAGTGTCGGGAAGCAATCAGCCCCAGCATTTT. This sequence encodes CASSIPRGVSGSNQPQHF.

This chain joins TRBV30 and TRBJ1-2, with D tentatively TRBD1 (6 bases). V was cut by 4 bases and J by 7 bases, with 16 bases left in between. The CDR3 is made up of 13 amino acids. Germline V gene sequence: CDR1 GTSNPN, CDR2 SVGIG (reference sequence). CDR3 residues: CAWIRDTASGYTF. The DNA of the CDR3 is TGTGCCTGGATTAGGGACACGGCGAGTGGCTACACCTTC.

DNA for the CDR3: TGTGCCAGCAGTCTCGGAGGGGTGAACACTGAAGCTTTCTTT. This encodes CASSLGGVNTEAFF. This sequence joins TRBV6-5 and TRBJ1-1, with D perhaps TRBD1 (5 bases). V was shortened by 5 bases and J by 0 bases, with 10 bases between the two germline ends. Germline CDR1 MNHEY, CDR2 SVGAGI. This CDR3 is 14 amino acids long.

This clone was detected only once. The chain has TRBV3-1 (or the pseudogene TRBV3-2) and TRBJ1-5, with TRBD1 identical over 8 bases. CDR1 and CDR2 (germline): LGHDT, YNNKEL (reference sequence). V trimming: 1 base; J trimming: 13 bases; junction bases outside the gene matches: 6. The CDR3 is 13 amino acids. The CDR3 DNA is TGTGCCAGCAGCCAAGGAGACAGGGGTCTTCAGCATTTT. This sequence encodes CASSQGDRGLQHF.

The chain uses TRBV7-8 and TRBJ2-3; TRBD2 matches at 12 bases. Losses at the gene ends were 5 bases for V and 2 bases for J; bases not matched to a gene: 2. Looked up from germline, CDR1 is SGHVS and CDR2 is FQNEAQ. The CDR3 is made up of 15 amino acids. CDR3 loop: CASSPSGGATDTQYF. The CDR3 bases are TGTGCCAGCAGCCCTAGCGGGGGGGCCACAGATACGCAGTATTTT.

V is TRBV5-5 and J is TRBJ2-5, with 8 bases identical to TRBD2. The CDR3 totals 16 residues. The V segment lost 1 base and the J segment 5 bases; nucleotides outside the gene matches: 10. Germline lookup yields CDR1 SGHKS and CDR2 YYEKEE (reference sequence). In nucleotides, the CDR3 is TGTGCCAGCAGCTTGTGGAGCGGGAGACTGGGGGAGACCCAGTACTTC. Translating gives CASSLWSGRLGETQYF.

The V and J genes are TRBV27 and TRBJ2-7; tentative D call: TRBD1 (6 bases). This CDR3 spans 15 amino acids. The V end was cut by 5 bases, the J end by 5 bases, with 19 bases between. Germline assignment: CDR1 MNHEY and CDR2 SMNVEV (reference sequence). The CDR3 spells CASSGHSDSRNEQYF. The CDR3 DNA reads TGTGCCAGCAGTGGACACTCGGACAGTCGCAACGAGCAGTACTTC.

This rearrangement joins TRBV5-4 to TRBJ2-5; D possibly corresponds to TRBD2 (6 bases). CDR3 length equals 15 residues. Germline values: CDR1 SGHNT, CDR2 YYREEE (reference sequence). The ends were cut back, 1 base at V and 2 bases at J, with 12 bases in the middle. The CDR3 DNA reads TGTGCCAGCAGCTTGAGAGCGGGCATACAAGAGACCCAGTACTTC. Its translation is CASSLRAGIQETQYF.